Detailed here is one T cell receptor beta chain. As yet, its antigen is unknown. MiXCR, run by TCRdb on the reads, gives a single entry per CDR3 protein. The table has approximately 990,000 distinct CDR3 sequences, 25% to 40% seen once. This record belongs to a study of T cell repertoires in cytomegalovirus infection. Study at large: Public signatures in TCR beta pointed to CMV infection and matching HLA type.

The CDR3 is 16 amino acids. Germline loops: CDR1 MGHRA, CDR2 YSYEKL. V dropped 3 bases and J dropped 5; count of bases not matched to a gene: 9. Study findings and constraints: CMV-specific TCR beta clonotypes restricted by HLA-C dominated the ex vivo response. There were carriers of CMV plus the relevant HLA, and cumulative public TCR beta family frequency identified them.

V is TRBV4-1 and J is TRBJ2-7; TRBD2 agrees at 11 bases. The specimen comprised cultured CD8+ T cells from PBMCs, sampled from culture after CMV antigen stimulation. The clonotype was recovered from a human donor in good health (CMV status not recorded). Some clones in this sample may be carry-over from other donors' samples. The CDR3 region is CASSQDLAGGRDEQYF. The DNA of the CDR3 is TGCGCCAGCAGCCAGGATCTAGCGGGGGGCCGCGACGAGCAGTACTTC.